This TCR beta chain was retrieved from a study of blood T cell repertoires in COVID-19. Turning to the study itself: Sample material is recorded as cDNA or gDNA derived from T cells, B-cell-depleted T cells, or PBMCs.

The authors' processing: Researchers report that nucleated cell counts were estimated from reference gene primer amplification. The table came from immunoSEQ multiplex PCR; TCRdb's copy has only in-frame clones and leaves some out. V, J and clone size were drawn from that table, and D and trimming were deduced from the DNA. The data hold under 130,000 clones, with around 81% observed a single time. Looked up from germline, CDR1 is GTSNPN and CDR2 is SVGIG (reference sequence). The CDR3 spans 14 residues. J was trimmed by 5 bases and V by 1 base; bases with no gene match: 4. This clonotype was obtained from an elderly man with acute or convalescent COVID-19. The rearrangement joins TRBV30 to TRBJ1-5, with 8 bases matching TRBD1. Sequencing was done on a sample of peripheral blood. CDR3 residues: CAWSAGQDDQPQHF. CDR3 DNA: TGTGCCTGGAGTGCGGGACAGGATGATCAGCCCCAGCATTTT. The full variable domain, rest sourced from reference TRBV30 and TRBJ1-5, is SQTIHQWPATLVQPVGSPLSLECTVEGTSNPNLYWYRQAAGRGLQLLFYSVGIGQISSEVPQNLSASRPQDRQFILSSKKLLLSDSGFYLCAWSAGQDDQPQHFGDGTRLSIL.